This T cell receptor (beta chain) was captured by sequencing in a study of OX40 agonist ivuxolimab in advanced cancers. Notes on the research overall: Ivuxolimab was a fully human IgG2 agonistic monoclonal antibody targeting the costimulatory receptor OX40 (CD134). Intravenous ivuxolimab was administered to patients every 2 weeks at six dose levels: 0.01, 0.1, 0.3, 1.5, 3 and 10 mg/kg. Of the 52 patients in dose escalation, about 19 had hepatocellular carcinoma, about 15 had melanoma, 9 had renal cell carcinoma and 9 had head and neck cancer. Prior anti-PD-1, anti-PD-L1 or anti-CTLA-4 therapy was permitted, and 40% to 50% of dose-escalation patients had received checkpoint inhibitors. Peripheral TCRbeta sequencing aimed to test whether ivuxolimab altered TCR sequence diversity and caused clonal T-cell expansion. A male proportion of 75% to 85% and a mean age of 60 years, ranging from 23 to 79, were recorded for the dose-escalation cohort. The monotherapy dose-escalation portion (N of about 47 patients) of the phase I ivuxolimab trial is reported in the paper. Partial responses occurred in three dose-escalation patients: two with cutaneous melanoma and one with hepatocellular carcinoma. What the authors observed across the whole study: Partial responders in the 0.1-3.0 mg/kg groups had among the lowest normalized peripheral clonal expansion, especially among CD8+ T cells. After ivuxolimab, more expanded clones were found on average in CD8+ T cells than in CD4+ T cells. Low levels of normalized T-cell clonal expansion were also seen in some nonresponding patients. At doses from 0.1 to 3.0 mg/kg, clonal expansion was seen in both CD4+ and CD8+ blood T cells between baseline and week 6. The antigen specificity of the clonally expanded peripheral T cells was not determined.

Including the terminal cysteine and phenylalanine, the CDR3 comprises 14 residues. Only the CDR3 portion is preserved as DNA: 42 bases, with reading frame beginning at the first base. At the junction V is shortened by 5 bases and J by 5 bases; bases outside the gene matches: 3. In the germline V gene, CDR1 corresponds to WSHSY and CDR2 to SAAADI. To sequence the TCRbeta CDR3 region, genomic DNA was isolated from the sorted cells. The immunoSEQ Assay was used to sequence the TCRbeta CDR3 regions. Drawn from immuneACCESS, this table holds only the in-frame rearrangements with V and J called that TCRdb kept. Clones are partly lost; checked studies trace under half to an unresolved V gene and leave the rest unexplained. The sample table lists tens of thousands of clones, about 88% of them with a count of one. The ten largest account for approximately 0.19% of the sample. Patients with a history of autoimmune disease or receiving systemic immunosuppression were excluded from the trial. Peripheral blood for TCR sequencing was drawn from every dose cohort at baseline, at cycle 4 day 1 and at cycle 7 day 1. The samples were drawn from a first-in-human, open-label, multicenter phase I dose-escalation trial of ivuxolimab. Adults with locally advanced or metastatic head and neck squamous cell, hepatocellular, melanoma or renal cell carcinoma were enrolled in the trial. Before TCR sequencing, CD4+ and CD8+ T cells were separately sorted from peripheral blood.

With regard to this clone: The target of this receptor is not known. The record has no base qualities; no much larger clone is one base away.

The V and J segments used are TRBV10-2 and TRBJ1-6, and 7 bases in between align with TRBD1. Sequences were derived from CD4+ or CD8+ T cells sorted from blood, sampled in a trial of the OX40 agonist ivuxolimab. The TCR originated in an adult with an advanced solid tumor such as melanoma, head and neck, liver or kidney cancer. The DNA is as follows: TGCGCCAGCAGTCAACAGGGGCATAATTCACCCCTCCACTTT. This encodes CASSQQGHNSPLHF.